This record looks at one TCR beta chain sequence and its context. Its antigen remains unknown. This record belongs to a study of T cells in Graves' hyperthyroidism and ophthalmopathy. CDR3 length: 16 amino acids. CDR1 is LNHDA, CDR2 SQIVND, per germline (reference sequence). The ends were cut back, 7 bases at V and 4 bases at J, with 20 bases in the middle. Study-level findings and limits: Blood shared most expanded thyroid clonotypes above 0.001.

Regions amplified from RNA transcripts were the TCR beta CDR3 regions. Initially, a first-round RT-PCR of the TCR CDR3 employed the HTBI primer set. TCRdb itself ran the multiplex PCR reads through MiXCR, one entry per CDR3 protein. The sample has over 250,000 distinct CDR3 sequences; about 25% are singletons. This receptor was obtained from a man in his forties with Graves' hyperthyroidism that later progressed to Graves' ophthalmopathy. The sample was blood. J is TRBJ1-5 and V is TRBV19; D not resolved. CDR3 DNA: TGTGCCAGTACCACAACCCCTCCGAGGGTTAATCAGCCCCAGCATTTT. This gives the protein CASTTTPPRVNQPQHF.